A single TCR beta chain is shown here with its context. The assay was immunoSEQ multiplex PCR, and TCRdb's table has in-frame clones only and misses some. Among about 26,000 clones listed, around 75% were seen once. The source of the sample is a study of OX40 agonist ivuxolimab in advanced cancers. Across the whole study: In this trial design, patients received ivuxolimab intravenously at 0.01 to 10 mg/kg every 2 weeks.

Source: CD4+ or CD8+ T cells sorted from blood, taken in a trial of the OX40 agonist ivuxolimab. The receptor was derived from an adult with an advanced solid tumor such as melanoma, head and neck, liver or kidney cancer.

The CDR3 DNA follows: TGTGCCAGCAGTCTCGTCCAGAACACTGAAGCTTTCTTT. Translated, it gives CASSLVQNTEAFF. The chain combines TRBV6-5 with TRBJ1-1; D gene unclear. The V end lost 5 bases, the J end lost 1 base, and 8 bases lay between the germline ends. The germline V gene encodes CDR1 MNHEY and CDR2 SVGAGI. There are 13 residues in the CDR3.